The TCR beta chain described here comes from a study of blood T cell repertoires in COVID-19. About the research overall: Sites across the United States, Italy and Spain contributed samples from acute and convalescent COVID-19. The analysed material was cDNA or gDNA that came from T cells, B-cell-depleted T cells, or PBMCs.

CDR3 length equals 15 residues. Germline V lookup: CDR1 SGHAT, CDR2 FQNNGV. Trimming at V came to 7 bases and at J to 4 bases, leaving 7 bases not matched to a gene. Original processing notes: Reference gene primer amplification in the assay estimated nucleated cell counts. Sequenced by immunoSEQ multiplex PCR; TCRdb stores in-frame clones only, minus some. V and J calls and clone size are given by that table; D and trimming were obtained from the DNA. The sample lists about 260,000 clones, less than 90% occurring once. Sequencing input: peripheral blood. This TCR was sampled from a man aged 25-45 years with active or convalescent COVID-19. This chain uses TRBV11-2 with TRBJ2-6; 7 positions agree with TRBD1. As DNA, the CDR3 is TGTGCCAGCAAAAAACAGGGGACCGGGGCCAACGTCCTGACTTTC. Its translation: CASKKQGTGANVLTF.